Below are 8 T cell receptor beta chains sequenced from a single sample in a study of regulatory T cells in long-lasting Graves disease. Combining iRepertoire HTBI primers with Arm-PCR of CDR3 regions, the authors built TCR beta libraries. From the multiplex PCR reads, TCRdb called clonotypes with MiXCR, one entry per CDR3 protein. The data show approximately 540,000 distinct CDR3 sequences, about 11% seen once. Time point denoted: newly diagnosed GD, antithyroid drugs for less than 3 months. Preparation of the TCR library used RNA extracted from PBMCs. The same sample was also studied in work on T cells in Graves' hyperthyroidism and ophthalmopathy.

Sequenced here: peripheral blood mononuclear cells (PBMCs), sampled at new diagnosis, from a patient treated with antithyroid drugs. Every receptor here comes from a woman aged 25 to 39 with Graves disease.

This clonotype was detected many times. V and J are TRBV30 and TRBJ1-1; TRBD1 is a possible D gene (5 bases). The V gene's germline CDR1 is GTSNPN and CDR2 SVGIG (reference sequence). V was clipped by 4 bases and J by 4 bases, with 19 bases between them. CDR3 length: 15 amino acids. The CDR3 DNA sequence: TGTGCCTGGATCGGAGGGGAAGGTTTCGGCACTGAAGCTTTCTTT. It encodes CAWIGGEGFGTEAFF.

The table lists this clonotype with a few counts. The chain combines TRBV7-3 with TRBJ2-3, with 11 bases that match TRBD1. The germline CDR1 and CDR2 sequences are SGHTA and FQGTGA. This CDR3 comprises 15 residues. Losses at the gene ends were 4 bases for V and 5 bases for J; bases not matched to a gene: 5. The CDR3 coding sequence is TGTGCCAGCAGCTCGCGGACAGGGGGCCTAGATACGCAGTATTTT. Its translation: CASSSRTGGLDTQYF.

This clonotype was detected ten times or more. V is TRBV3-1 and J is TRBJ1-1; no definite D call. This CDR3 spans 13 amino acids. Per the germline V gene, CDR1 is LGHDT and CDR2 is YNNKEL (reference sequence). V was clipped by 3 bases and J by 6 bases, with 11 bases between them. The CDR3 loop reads CASSHILLPEAFF. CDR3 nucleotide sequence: TGTGCCAGCAGCCACATCCTTCTCCCTGAAGCTTTCTTT.

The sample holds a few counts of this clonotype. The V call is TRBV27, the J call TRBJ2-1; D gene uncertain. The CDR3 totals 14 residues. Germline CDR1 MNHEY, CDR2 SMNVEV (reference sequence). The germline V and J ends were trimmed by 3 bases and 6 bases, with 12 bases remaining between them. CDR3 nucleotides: TGTGCCAGCAGTTTTCGGGTAAGGGCCAATGAGCAGTTCTTC. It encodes CASSFRVRANEQFF.

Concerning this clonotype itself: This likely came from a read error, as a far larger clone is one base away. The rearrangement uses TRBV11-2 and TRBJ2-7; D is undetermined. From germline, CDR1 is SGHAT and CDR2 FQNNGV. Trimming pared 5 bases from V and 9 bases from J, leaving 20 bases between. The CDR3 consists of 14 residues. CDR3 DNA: TGTGCCAGCAGCCCCCGGCACTACTCCTCCGGGCAGTACTTC. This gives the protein CASSPRHYSSGQYF.

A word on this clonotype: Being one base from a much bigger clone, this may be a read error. The DNA for the CDR3 is TGTACCAGCAGCTTATCAGGGTCCGACACTGAAGCTTTCTTT. It encodes CTSSLSGSDTEAFF. This rearrangement joins TRBV7-9 to TRBJ1-1; D might be TRBD1 (5 bases). The CDR3 is 14 residues long. Looked up from germline, CDR1 is SEHNR and CDR2 is FQNEAQ (reference sequence).

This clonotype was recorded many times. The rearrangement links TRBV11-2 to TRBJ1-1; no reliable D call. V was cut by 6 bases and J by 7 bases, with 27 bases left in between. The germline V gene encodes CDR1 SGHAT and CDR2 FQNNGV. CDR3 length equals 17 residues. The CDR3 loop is CASRTLAPNRPGLEAFF. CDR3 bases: TGTGCCAGCAGAACACTAGCCCCTAATCGTCCAGGACTTGAAGCTTTCTTT.

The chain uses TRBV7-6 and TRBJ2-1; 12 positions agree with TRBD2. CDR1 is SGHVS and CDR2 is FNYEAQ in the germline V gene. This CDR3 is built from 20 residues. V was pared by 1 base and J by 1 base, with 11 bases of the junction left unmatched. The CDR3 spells CASSLGRLAGVILSYNEQFF. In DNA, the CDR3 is TGTGCCAGCAGCTTAGGTAGACTAGCGGGAGTAATTCTATCCTACAATGAGCAGTTCTTC.